Following are 20 T cell receptor beta chains from one sample sequenced in a study of stem cell transplantation in POMP-related autoinflammatory disease. Generated by immunoSEQ multiplex PCR, the TCRdb table keeps only in-frame clones and is missing some. The table lists roughly 68,000 clones, approximately 91% of them singletons. The specimen was CD4+ T cells from PBMCs, collected after stem cell transplantation. These receptors all come from a human patient with POMP-related autoinflammation and immune dysregulation (PRAID). T cells may partly derive from the graft donor.

The J gene is TRBJ1-4, the V gene TRBV16; no clear D. V was cut by 2 bases and J by 8 bases, with 12 bases left in between. Germline V gene sequence: CDR1 KGHSY, CDR2 FQNENV. The CDR3 spans 14 residues. The CDR3 is CASSQRALREKLFF. The CDR3, as DNA: TGTGCCAGCAGCCAACGGGCCCTCCGGGAAAAACTGTTTTTT.

V is TRBV4-1 and J is TRBJ1-2, with TRBD1 matching 7 bases. J was trimmed by 0 bases and V by 1 base; bases with no gene match: 5. The CDR3 is 16 amino acids. Germline V gene sequence: CDR1 MGHRA, CDR2 YSYEKL. In DNA, the CDR3 is TGCGCCAGCAGCCAAGCCCCACAGGGGTCTAACTATGGCTACACCTTC. It yields the protein CASSQAPQGSNYGYTF.

The rearrangement uses TRBV29-1 and TRBJ2-4, with D possibly being TRBD1 or TRBD2 (7 bases each). This CDR3 has 18 amino acids. Germline CDR1 SQVTM, CDR2 ANQGSEA. Trimming left V 3 bases short and J 4 bases short, with 25 bases between. The CDR3 loop reads CSVEDERLNRGGKNIQYF. The DNA for the CDR3 is TGCAGCGTTGAGGATGAAAGGCTTAACAGGGGAGGGAAAAACATTCAGTACTTC. Combining the CDR3 with reference TRBV29-1 and TRBJ2-4 gives the whole variable domain SAVISQKPSRDICQRGTSLTIQCQVDSQVTMMFWYRQQPGQSLTLIATANQGSEATYESGFVIDKFPISRPNLTFSTLTVSNMSPEDSSIYLCSVEDERLNRGGKNIQYFGAGTRLSVL.

V gene TRBV11-2 combines with J gene TRBJ2-7, with TRBD1 matching 7 bases. Trimming at V came to 3 bases and at J to 3 bases, leaving 2 bases not matched to a gene. The CDR3 has 13 amino acids. The germline V gene has CDR1 SGHAT and CDR2 FQNNGV. The CDR3: CASSFAGGYEQYV. As DNA, the CDR3 is TGTGCCAGCAGCTTTGCAGGGGGCTACGAGCAGTACGTC.

The rearrangement joins TRBV18 to TRBJ2-7, with TRBD1 matching over 10 bases. The CDR3 is 15 residues long. CDR1 and CDR2 from the germline V gene are KGHSH and LQKENI. The J segment lost 2 bases and the V segment lost 3 bases, leaving 4 bases of the junction unmatched. CDR3 amino acids: CASSPGQGDAYEQYF. CDR3 in DNA: TGTGCCAGCTCACCCGGACAGGGGGACGCCTACGAGCAGTACTTC.

The V gene is TRBV6-1, the J gene TRBJ2-7; tentatively, D is TRBD1 (6 bases). CDR1 MNHNS and CDR2 SASEGT come from the germline V gene. Deletions cut 2 bases from V and 2 bases from J, with 16 bases between. This CDR3 has 16 residues. This CDR3 reads CASSEMGAIRPYEQYF. DNA of the CDR3: TGTGCCAGCAGTGAAATGGGGGCTATCAGACCCTACGAGCAGTACTTC.

Notes on this clone: No DNA is shown, since the ends of the CDR3 on it are uncertain; the CDR3 is the one TCRdb lists. This chain uses TRBV27 with TRBJ2-1. Germline values: CDR1 MNHEY, CDR2 SMNVEV (reference sequence). From its first to its last residue, the CDR3 has 15 amino acids. CDR3 region: CASTQFFGAQGEQFF.

The J gene is TRBJ2-3, the V gene TRBV10-3, with a possible D match to TRBD2 (6 bases). The CDR3 spans 10 residues. From germline, CDR1 is ENHRY and CDR2 SYGVKD. Between the trimmed V and J ends, which lost 10 bases and 6 bases, there was a span of 8 bases. CDR3 amino acids: CASGGDTQYF. Written as DNA, the CDR3 is TGTGCCAGTGGAGGGGATACGCAGTATTTT.

This clone was seen once. This chain uses TRBV27 with TRBJ2-5, with 9 bases identical to TRBD2. Per germline, CDR1 MNHEY and CDR2 SMNVEV (reference sequence). The CDR3 is 17 amino acids. The V gene end was trimmed by 4 bases and the J gene end by 3 bases; junction bases not matched to a gene: 12. Written as DNA, the CDR3 is TGTGCCAGCAGTTCCCTGGCGCGGGGGGGCCTCAAAGAGACCCAGTACTTC. Residues: CASSSLARGGLKETQYF.

A single count supports this clone. CDR3 sequence: CASSSTGGPYNEQFF. The DNA of the CDR3 is TGTGCCAGCAGCTCTACAGGGGGCCCGTACAATGAGCAGTTCTTC. The V and J genes are TRBV9 and TRBJ2-1, with 9 bases identical to TRBD1. The V and J ends lost 4 bases and 4 bases, in that order; junction bases with no gene match: 6. In germline, CDR1 is SGDLS, CDR2 YYNGEE. The CDR3 is 15 amino acids.

This chain uses TRBV6-6 with TRBJ1-1; D call uncertain. CDR1 MNHNY and CDR2 SVGAGI come from the germline V gene (reference sequence). Trimming removed 0 bases from V and 1 base from J, with 3 bases in between. The CDR3 consists of 13 residues. This chain's CDR3 is CASSYSENTEAFF. DNA for the CDR3: TGTGCCAGCAGTTACTCGGAGAACACTGAAGCTTTCTTT.

This rearrangement joins TRBV3-1 (or the pseudogene TRBV3-2) to TRBJ2-5, with 13 positions matching TRBD2. Per the germline V gene, CDR1 is LGHDT and CDR2 is YNNKEL (reference sequence). V lost 4 bases and J lost 0; bases outside the gene matches: 14. The CDR3 has 20 amino acids. The CDR3 DNA follows: TGTGCCAGCAGCCCCAAGAGGTCGACTAGCGGGGGGCTTTACCAAGAGACCCAGTACTTC. Translating gives CASSPKRSTSGGLYQETQYF.

V is TRBV19 and J is TRBJ1-6; D is uncertain. Germline CDR1 reads LNHDA; CDR2 reads SQIVND (reference sequence). The V and J ends lost 8 bases and 7 bases respectively, with 9 bases between them. This CDR3 comprises 12 residues. This CDR3 reads CASSGGNSPLHF. The DNA of the CDR3 is TGTGCCAGTTCAGGCGGAAATTCACCCCTCCACTTT.

The DNA of the CDR3 is TGTGCCAGCAGCCAACCTCAGGGGGCAGGCACTGAAGCTTTCTTT. It translates to CASSQPQGAGTEAFF. This chain joins TRBV7-9 and TRBJ1-1; 8 bases map to TRBD1. The germline gives CDR1 SEHNR, CDR2 FQNEAQ (reference sequence). The CDR3 extends over 15 amino acids. The V segment lost 5 bases and the J segment 4 bases; nucleotides outside the gene matches: 9.

The chain links TRBV5-1 to TRBJ2-7, with TRBD1 identical over 7 bases. This CDR3 contains 13 residues. The V gene end was trimmed by 4 bases and the J gene end by 4 bases; junction bases not matched to a gene: 5. Looked up from germline, CDR1 is SGHRS and CDR2 is YFSETQ. CDR3 residues: CASSRDSDYEQYF. The CDR3 coding sequence is TGCGCCAGCAGCCGGGACAGCGATTACGAGCAGTACTTC. The whole variable domain, filled in from reference TRBV5-1 and TRBJ2-7, reads KAGVTQTPRYLIKTRGQQVTLSCSPISGHRSVSWYQQTPGQGLQFLFEYFSETQRNKGNFPGRFSGRQFSNSRSEMNVSTLELGDSALYLCASSRDSDYEQYFGPGTRLTVT.

The V call is TRBV6-1, the J call TRBJ2-2; 14 bases map to TRBD2. This CDR3 is 16 amino acids long. Trimming took 2 bases from V and 8 from J; bases not matched to a gene: 4. Looked up from germline, CDR1 is MNHNS and CDR2 is SASEGT. The CDR3 here is CASSEHRTSGRGELFF. The CDR3 DNA is TGTGCCAGCAGTGAACACCGGACTAGCGGGAGGGGGGAGCTGTTTTTT.

The chain couples TRBV5-1 to TRBJ2-5, with TRBD2 identical over 7 bases. This CDR3 has 16 amino acids. V was pared by 3 bases and J by 5 bases, with 13 bases of the junction left unmatched. Per the germline V gene, CDR1 is SGHRS and CDR2 is YFSETQ. The CDR3: CASSSGWGGPGETQYF. CDR3 sequence (DNA): TGCGCCAGCAGCTCCGGTTGGGGAGGGCCGGGGGAGACCCAGTACTTC.

This clone was detected only a few times. This chain connects TRBV18 to TRBJ1-5; the D is unclear. The V end lost 0 bases, the J end lost 1 base, and 4 bases lay between the germline ends. The germline CDR1 and CDR2 sequences are KGHSH and LQKENI. The CDR3 length is 14 residues. The CDR3 is CASSPPSSNQPQHF. Written as DNA, the CDR3 is TGTGCCAGCTCACCACCGTCCAGCAATCAGCCCCAGCATTTT.

This clone appeared a few times. The chain links TRBV10-3 to TRBJ2-1, with 10 positions matching TRBD2. V lost 0 bases and J lost 0; bases outside the gene matches: 5. The CDR3 covers 18 residues. CDR1 ENHRY and CDR2 SYGVKD come from the germline V gene. This CDR3 is CAISESAGLAVSYNEQFF. In nucleotides, the CDR3 is TGTGCCATCAGTGAGTCCGCTGGACTAGCGGTCTCCTACAATGAGCAGTTCTTC.

This clone was recorded a few times. Different DNA sequences within this sample yield the same CDR3. The chain is built from TRBV10-3 and TRBJ2-5; D may be TRBD1 (6 bases). The CDR3 sequence is 14 residues long. CDR1 is ENHRY, CDR2 SYGVKD, per germline. V was shortened by 6 bases and J by 1 base, with 12 bases between the two germline ends. The CDR3 is CAIRGASPQETQYF. CDR3 nucleotides: TGTGCCATCAGGGGGGCCAGTCCCCAAGAGACCCAGTACTTC.